The present T cell receptor beta chain was sequenced within a study of cytomegalovirus exposure and HLA in healthy donors. Primers for the PCR totalled 60 Vbeta and 13 Jbeta. This table comes from immunoSEQ multiplex PCR, and its TCRdb copy is limited to in-frame clones, with some not included. The sample's table shows tens of thousands of clones. Trimming removed 0 bases at V and 3 bases at J, with 6 bases between. The CDR3 is made up of 14 amino acids. Germline values: CDR1 LGHNT, CDR2 FRNRAP. Sequencing input: PBMCs. This clonotype was obtained from a man over 45 in good health and CMV-seropositive. The gene calls are TRBV12-5 and TRBJ2-1; the D is unclear. The CDR3 region is CASGLVPNYNEQFF. DNA of the CDR3: TGTGCTAGTGGTTTGGTTCCAAACTACAATGAGCAGTTCTTC.